The 22 T cell receptor beta chains listed next were all sequenced from one sample in a study of identical twins. MiXCR, run by TCRdb on the 5' RACE reads, gives a single entry per CDR3 protein. The sample has some 1,700,000 distinct CDR3 sequences; more than 30% are singletons. The sequenced material came from cord blood. Receptors originate from a newborn girl in good health.

This clonotype has only a few counts. The CDR3 sequence is CASSTRGQDEKLFF. CDR3 DNA sequence: TGTGCCAGCAGCACAAGGGGGCAGGATGAAAAACTGTTTTTT. The chain employs TRBV4-2 and TRBJ1-4; 7 bases are a match to TRBD1. Germline CDR1 LGHNA, CDR2 YNFKEQ. The CDR3 has 14 residues. The V segment lost 5 bases and the J segment 6 bases; nucleotides outside the gene matches: 6.

This clonotype appeared a few times. This chain joins TRBV11-1 and TRBJ2-1; 7 bases align to TRBD1. Germline assignment: CDR1 SGHAT and CDR2 FQDESV (reference sequence). This CDR3 comprises 12 residues. Unmatched junction bases numbered 7, after V lost 8 bases and J lost 9 bases. The CDR3 coding sequence is TGTGCCAGCGGCCGACAGGGTGGTGAGCAGTTCTTC. Translation: CASGRQGGEQFF.

The chain combines TRBV20-1 with TRBJ2-3; D tentatively reads TRBD1 or TRBD2 (5 bases each). The CDR3 runs 14 residues. V gave up 3 bases and J gave up 2 bases, with 12 bases separating them. Germline V gene lookup returns CDR1 DFQATT and CDR2 SNEGSKA (reference sequence). The CDR3 spells CSARPPGPTDTQYF. CDR3 coding DNA: TGCAGTGCTAGGCCTCCGGGACCCACAGATACGCAGTATTTT.

The genes are TRBV10-3 and TRBJ2-1; TRBD2 matches at 8 bases. Germline lookup yields CDR1 ENHRY and CDR2 SYGVKD. V trimming: 2 bases; J trimming: 6 bases; junction bases outside the gene matches: 6. The CDR3 is 15 amino acids. The CDR3 here is CAISEPGLGGNEQFF. CDR3 sequence (DNA): TGTGCCATCAGTGAGCCGGGACTAGGGGGCAATGAGCAGTTCTTC.

In its sample, this clonotype was seen a few times. The chain couples TRBV20-1 to TRBJ1-4; D not resolved. Per the germline V gene, CDR1 is DFQATT and CDR2 is SNEGSKA (reference sequence). V was trimmed by 6 bases and J by 2 bases, leaving 4 bases between them. This CDR3 spans 11 amino acids. The CDR3 spells CSAWTNEKLFF. CDR3 bases: TGCAGTGCGTGGACTAATGAAAAACTGTTTTTT.

The V gene is TRBV5-6, the J gene TRBJ2-2; 7 bases map to TRBD1. The V segment lost 0 bases and the J segment 4 bases; nucleotides outside the gene matches: 3. The CDR3 contains 15 residues. Germline V gene lookup returns CDR1 SGHDT and CDR2 YYEEEE. The CDR3: CASSLGTGLTGELFF. The CDR3 DNA sequence: TGTGCCAGCAGCTTGGGGACAGGACTCACCGGGGAGCTGTTTTTT.

The CDR3 DNA sequence: TGTGCCAGCAGTGAGCGGGAGTTTTACAATGAGCAGTTCTTC. As protein: CASSEREFYNEQFF. V is TRBV25-1 and J is TRBJ2-1, with TRBD2 matching over 7 bases. The length of the CDR3 is 14 residues. The ends lost 3 bases at V and 4 bases at J; junction bases unmatched: 3. CDR1 and CDR2 (germline): MGHDK, SYGVNS.

The chain has TRBV18 and TRBJ2-1; D not resolved. The CDR3 has 12 residues. The V end was cut by 3 bases, the J end by 9 bases, with 9 bases between. Germline CDR1 and CDR2: KGHSH and LQKENI. The CDR3 region is CASSPAEAEQFF. The DNA of the CDR3 is TGTGCCAGCTCACCGGCAGAGGCTGAGCAGTTCTTC.

The chain is built from TRBV10-3 and TRBJ1-1; no firm D call. This CDR3 is 15 amino acids long. Germline V lookup: CDR1 ENHRY, CDR2 SYGVKD. Trimming removed 6 bases at V and 0 bases at J, with 14 bases between. CDR3 region: CAIRGGTPLNTEAFF. CDR3 DNA sequence: TGTGCCATCAGGGGCGGAACTCCTTTGAACACTGAAGCTTTCTTT.

At least ten counts were recorded for this clonotype. One junction end does not reproduce the germline sequence, and a read error may be involved. The V call is TRBV7-2, the J call TRBJ1-1, with 11 bases matching TRBD1. Germline loops: CDR1 SGHTA, CDR2 FQGNSA. This CDR3 region has 15 residues. The CDR3 region has the DNA TGTGCCAGCAGTTTAGGCGGGACAGGGGGCACTGAAGCTTTCTTT. Encoded protein: CASSLGGTGGTEAFF. The whole variable domain, remainder taken from reference TRBV7-2 and TRBJ1-1, is GAGVSQSPSNKVTEKGKDVELRCDPISGHTALYWYRQSLGQGLEFLIYFQGNSAPDKSGLPSDRFSAERTGGSVSTLTIQRTQQEDSAVYLCASSLGGTGGTEAFFGQGTRLTVV.

The chain combines TRBV2 with TRBJ2-1; possibly TRBD2 for D (6 bases). The V and J ends lost 8 bases and 15 bases respectively, with 20 bases between them. Germline V gene sequence: CDR1 SNHLY, CDR2 FYNNEI. The CDR3 totals 12 residues. The CDR3 region has the DNA TGTGCCAGCGGTCCTAGCGTCGAGGTCCCGTTCTTC. Translation gives CASGPSVEVPFF.

In its sample, this clonotype was seen a few times. The chain joins TRBV5-1 to TRBJ1-5; 8 bases map to TRBD1. The CDR3 contains 17 residues. V shed 7 bases and J 4 bases; nucleotides not matched to a gene: 16. The V gene's germline CDR1 is SGHRS and CDR2 YFSETQ. Here the CDR3 DNA reads TGCGCCAGCTCCCGGAACCCGTTGGGACAGGTAAATCAGCCCCAGCATTTT. Translating it yields CASSRNPLGQVNQPQHF.

This chain connects TRBV28 to TRBJ2-1; D is unclear. This CDR3 has 11 residues. Germline V gene sequence: CDR1 MDHEN, CDR2 SYDVKM. The V gene lost 4 bases and the J gene lost 9 bases, with 7 bases spanning the gap. The CDR3 region has the DNA TGTGCCAGCAGTTGCTCTCCTGAGCAGTTCTTC. Protein sequence: CASSCSPEQFF.

This clonotype occurred a few times. The chain employs TRBV7-9 and TRBJ1-4, with D possibly TRBD1 on 5 matching bases. Germline V gene data show CDR1 as SEHNR and CDR2 as FQNEAQ (reference sequence). CDR3 length: 16 residues. Deletions cut 0 bases from V and 4 bases from J, with 12 bases between. CDR3 loop: CASSLALGPSNEKLFF. The DNA for the CDR3 is TGTGCCAGCAGCTTAGCGCTGGGGCCGAGTAATGAAAAACTGTTTTTT.

This clonotype appeared a few times. V is TRBV7-9 and J is TRBJ2-3, with 7 nucleotides matching TRBD1. This CDR3 is 16 amino acids long. With 5 bases clipped from V and 2 bases from J, the junction kept 10 bases outside the gene matches. Germline assignment: CDR1 SEHNR and CDR2 FQNEAQ (reference sequence). CDR3 DNA: TGTGCCAGCAGCCATCGACAGGGAATCTCCACAGATACGCAGTATTTT. Translating it yields CASSHRQGISTDTQYF.

In its sample, this clonotype was seen a few times. The chain combines TRBV3-1 with TRBJ2-7; a weak D match, TRBD2 (6 bases). The length of the CDR3 is 14 residues. Germline assignment: CDR1 LGHDT and CDR2 YNNKEL (reference sequence). V lost 0 bases and J 3 bases, leaving 9 bases between the germline ends. The DNA of the CDR3 is TGTGCCAGCAGCCAAGATTGGGGGGTCTACGAGCAGTACTTC. This translates into CASSQDWGVYEQYF.

V is TRBV28 and J is TRBJ2-3; 7 bases map to TRBD1. The V gene end was trimmed by 2 bases and the J gene end by 2 bases; junction bases not matched to a gene: 7. Germline CDR1 and CDR2: MDHEN and SYDVKM. The CDR3 totals 16 residues. CDR3 protein: CASSLDRQGYTDTQYF. CDR3 bases: TGTGCCAGCAGTTTAGATCGACAGGGATACACAGATACGCAGTATTTT.

V usage is TRBV27 and J usage is TRBJ1-1; 8 bases match TRBD1. V lost 5 bases, J lost 0 bases, and 11 bases stayed unmatched. This CDR3 comprises 17 residues. In germline, CDR1 is MNHEY, CDR2 SMNVEV (reference sequence). The CDR3 sequence is CASSRTGFGLVNTEAFF. The CDR3 DNA sequence: TGTGCCAGCAGTCGGACAGGGTTTGGGTTAGTGAACACTGAAGCTTTCTTT.

This clonotype was picked up many times. This chain uses TRBV12-3 or TRBV12-4 with TRBJ1-1; 8 bases line up with TRBD1. The CDR3 runs to 13 residues. After removal of 6 bases from V and 0 bases from J, the junction contained 0 bases not matched to a gene. CDR3 nucleotide sequence: TGTGCCAGCAGACAGGGGGTGAACACTGAAGCTTTCTTT. Protein: CASRQGVNTEAFF.

The V call is TRBV5-1, the J call TRBJ2-1, with a weak D call TRBD2 (5 bases). CDR3 length: 18 residues. The V and J ends lost 0 bases and 0 bases respectively, with 16 bases between them. Per germline, CDR1 SGHRS and CDR2 YFSETQ. The CDR3 region is CASSLATAGRDSYNEQFF. The CDR3 bases are TGCGCCAGCAGCTTGGCTACGGCGGGCCGGGACTCCTACAATGAGCAGTTCTTC.

This clonotype was recorded a few times. The chain uses TRBV4-2 and TRBJ2-1, with unresolved D. V was pared by 4 bases and J by 5 bases, with 9 bases between. The CDR3 totals 13 residues. The germline V gene has CDR1 LGHNA and CDR2 YNFKEQ. The CDR3 spells CASSPPTHNEQFF. The CDR3 region has the DNA TGTGCCAGCAGCCCCCCGACACACAATGAGCAGTTCTTC.

This clonotype has just a few counts. This CDR3 reads CASSFTGDTIYF. DNA for the CDR3: TGCGCCAGCAGCTTTACAGGGGACACCATATATTTT. The V call is TRBV5-1, the J call TRBJ1-3; 7 bases fit TRBD1. There are 12 residues in the CDR3. V gave up 2 bases and J gave up 8 bases; unmatched junction bases: 1. The V gene's germline CDR1 is SGHRS and CDR2 YFSETQ.